The rows below give T cell receptor beta chains drawn from one sample of a study of PD-1 blockade in classical Hodgkin lymphoma. Sequencing was performed with immunoSEQ multiplex PCR; in TCRdb, only in-frame clones are kept and a portion is missing. Of roughly 2,000 clones listed, 86% were seen once; the top ten hold approximately 1.5%. This sample comprised CD4+ T cells from blood, obtained at baseline. These receptors were taken from a human donor with classical Hodgkin lymphoma. Both conserved end residues are part of each CDR3. The D gene is left open where the match is weak. Where a row states a size, it is once, few, many or the class of an expanded clone; other rows omit it.

CDR3nt: TGTGCCAGCAGCAAAGCGGCGGGGGGCACAGATACGCAGTATTTT
CDR3aa: CASSKAAGGTDTQYF
v_gene: TRBV21-1
abundance: NA
d_gene: NA
j_gene: TRBJ2-3

CDR3nt: TGTGCCAGCAGCCCTACCCTTTGGGGACCTCACTACGAGCAGTACTTC
CDR3aa: CASSPTLWGPHYEQYF
v_gene: TRBV27
abundance: NA
d_gene: NA
j_gene: TRBJ2-7

CDR3nt: TGCGCCAGCAGCCCCCGGACTAGCGGGGTTACCTACGAGCAGTACTTC
CDR3aa: CASSPRTSGVTYEQYF
v_gene: TRBV5-1
abundance: NA
d_gene: TRBD2
j_gene: TRBJ2-7

CDR3nt: TGTGCCAGCAGTGAGCGTGGGGGGGCGGTCTATGAGCAGTTCTTC
CDR3aa: CASSERGGAVYEQFF
v_gene: TRBV6-4
abundance: NA
d_gene: NA
j_gene: TRBJ2-1

CDR3nt: TGTGCCAGCAGTTACTCGAGCCCGGGCACCCTTGAAGCTTTCTTT
CDR3aa: CASSYSSPGTLEAFF
v_gene: TRBV6-5
abundance: few
d_gene: NA
j_gene: TRBJ1-1

CDR3nt: TGTGCCAGTAGGCCAGGGGGGCTGATCTACGAGCAGTACTTC
CDR3aa: CASRPGGLIYEQYF
v_gene: TRBV19
abundance: NA
d_gene: NA
j_gene: TRBJ2-7

CDR3nt: TGTGCCAGTAGTATGGGTTTTCGAGGGCCCTACAATGAGCAGTTCTTC
CDR3aa: CASSMGFRGPYNEQFF
v_gene: TRBV19
abundance: NA
d_gene: NA
j_gene: TRBJ2-1

CDR3nt: TGTGCCAGCAGCCAAGATCGGAAAGCTATCTATGGCTACACCTTC
CDR3aa: CASSQDRKAIYGYTF
v_gene: TRBV14
abundance: NA
d_gene: NA
j_gene: TRBJ1-2

CDR3nt: TGTGCCAGCAGTGAGGGTCAGTCCCTCGGCTACACCTTC
CDR3aa: CASSEGQSLGYTF
v_gene: TRBV6-1
abundance: NA
d_gene: NA
j_gene: TRBJ1-2

CDR3nt: TGTGCCAGCAGCTTACACTTGGCAGGGGTCATTGGGGAGACCCAGTACTTC
CDR3aa: CASSLHLAGVIGETQYF
v_gene: TRBV7-8
abundance: NA
d_gene: NA
j_gene: TRBJ2-5

CDR3nt: TGTGCCAGCAGCGGAAGACTCGACAGTGACTACACCTTC
CDR3aa: CASSGRLDSDYTF
v_gene: TRBV9
abundance: few
d_gene: NA
j_gene: TRBJ1-2

CDR3nt: TGTGCCAGTAGTATGACAGGGGGCTCCTACGAGCAGTACTTC
CDR3aa: CASSMTGGSYEQYF
v_gene: TRBV19
abundance: NA
d_gene: TRBD1
j_gene: TRBJ2-7

CDR3nt: TGTGCCAGCAGCAACGCGGGGAATGGCTACACCTTC
CDR3aa: CASSNAGNGYTF
v_gene: TRBV21-1
abundance: NA
d_gene: NA
j_gene: TRBJ1-2

CDR3nt: TGTGCCAGCAGGCAAACAGGGGGCGTCAGTTCACCCCTCCACTTT
CDR3aa: CASRQTGGVSSPLHF
v_gene: TRBV25-1
abundance: NA
d_gene: TRBD1
j_gene: TRBJ1-6

CDR3nt: TGTGCCAGCAGCCTAAGTGTCTGGTCCGAGCAGTACTTC
CDR3aa: CASSLSVWSEQYF
v_gene: TRBV9
abundance: few
d_gene: NA
j_gene: TRBJ2-7

CDR3nt: TGCGCCAGCAGCCCAGGGGGCGAGACTGAAGCTTTCTTT
CDR3aa: CASSPGGETEAFF
v_gene: TRBV5-1
abundance: NA
d_gene: TRBD1
j_gene: TRBJ1-1

CDR3nt: TGTGCCAGCAGCTGGGGGGACGGGAGAAACTATGGCTACACCTTC
CDR3aa: CASSWGDGRNYGYTF
v_gene: TRBV5-6
abundance: NA
d_gene: NA
j_gene: TRBJ1-2

CDR3nt: TGCGCCAGCAGTGAGTCGGTAGCGGGGGGGGGAGATACGCAGTATTTT
CDR3aa: CASSESVAGGGDTQYF
v_gene: TRBV10-1
abundance: NA
d_gene: TRBD2
j_gene: TRBJ2-3

CDR3nt: TGTGCCAGCTCACCACCCGGCCGGCGTGGCGAGCAGTACTTC
CDR3aa: CASSPPGRRGEQYF
v_gene: TRBV18
abundance: NA
d_gene: NA
j_gene: TRBJ2-7

CDR3nt: TGCGCCAGCGGGCAGGCACCCAACACCGGGGAGCTGTTTTTT
CDR3aa: CASGQAPNTGELFF
v_gene: TRBV5-1
abundance: NA
d_gene: NA
j_gene: TRBJ2-2

CDR3nt: TGTGCCAGCAGCCCGGGAGTTTGGGAGACCCAGTACTTC
CDR3aa: CASSPGVWETQYF
v_gene: TRBV7-9
abundance: NA
d_gene: NA
j_gene: TRBJ2-5

CDR3nt: TGTGCCAGCAGCGTAGGCGGGGGGACCTACAATGAGCAGTTCTTC
CDR3aa: CASSVGGGTYNEQFF
v_gene: TRBV9
abundance: NA
d_gene: TRBD2
j_gene: TRBJ2-1

CDR3nt: TGTGCCAGCAGCTTAGATTGGGTCTACGAGCAGTACTTC
CDR3aa: CASSLDWVYEQYF
v_gene: TRBV11-2
abundance: once
d_gene: NA
j_gene: TRBJ2-7

CDR3nt: TGCGCCAGCAGTGACACTGCGGGAGCCTACAATGAGCAGTTCTTC
CDR3aa: CASSDTAGAYNEQFF
v_gene: TRBV10-1
abundance: NA
d_gene: TRBD2
j_gene: TRBJ2-1

CDR3nt: TGTGCCAGCAGTGGTGAACACCGCACAGATACGCAGTATTTT
CDR3aa: CASSGEHRTDTQYF
v_gene: TRBV6-1
abundance: NA
d_gene: NA
j_gene: TRBJ2-3

CDR3nt: TGTGCCAGCAGGCAGGCCAGCTTCTACACCTTC
CDR3aa: CASRQASFYTF
v_gene: TRBV2
abundance: NA
d_gene: NA
j_gene: TRBJ1-2

CDR3nt: TGCGCCAGCAGCTTGGGGGGACTGATCGGAATTAACTATGGCTACACCTTC
CDR3aa: CASSLGGLIGINYGYTF
v_gene: TRBV5-1
abundance: once
d_gene: NA
j_gene: TRBJ1-2

CDR3nt: TGTGCCAGCATTTCCGAGGGGGTGAACACTGAAGCTTTCTTT
CDR3aa: CASISEGVNTEAFF
v_gene: TRBV6-5
abundance: NA
d_gene: NA
j_gene: TRBJ1-1

CDR3nt: TGTGCCAGCAGCTTGGTTTTGGATACCGGGATGAGAGATACGCAGTATTTT
CDR3aa: CASSLVLDTGMRDTQYF
v_gene: TRBV5-8
abundance: NA
d_gene: NA
j_gene: TRBJ2-3

CDR3nt: TGTGCCAGCAGCTTAGTGATCGGCAGGGAGAACACTGAAGCTTTCTTT
CDR3aa: CASSLVIGRENTEAFF
v_gene: TRBV7-7
abundance: NA
d_gene: NA
j_gene: TRBJ1-1

CDR3nt: TGTGCTAGTGGTTTGGTAACAGTCGGGGCAGGGGACCACGAGCAGTACTTC
CDR3aa: CASGLVTVGAGDHEQYF
v_gene: TRBV12-5
abundance: NA
d_gene: NA
j_gene: TRBJ2-7

CDR3nt: TGTGCCAGCAGTCCCCAGGTAGGCAGAGCCTACGAGCAGTACTTC
CDR3aa: CASSPQVGRAYEQYF
v_gene: TRBV28
abundance: NA
d_gene: NA
j_gene: TRBJ2-7

CDR3nt: TGTGCCAGCAGCTTGTGGTTTTGGGGTTCTAGCTCACCCCTCCACTTT
CDR3aa: CASSLWFWGSSSPLHF
v_gene: TRBV5-6
abundance: NA
d_gene: NA
j_gene: TRBJ1-6

CDR3nt: TGCGCCAGCAGCTTGGGACAAGGGGGCGGCACAGATACGCAGTATTTT
CDR3aa: CASSLGQGGGTDTQYF
v_gene: TRBV5-1
abundance: NA
d_gene: TRBD1
j_gene: TRBJ2-3

CDR3nt: TGTGCCATCAGTGACAACCCCGTATACTTTGAAGCTTTCTTT
CDR3aa: CAISDNPVYFEAFF
v_gene: TRBV10-3
abundance: NA
d_gene: NA
j_gene: TRBJ1-1

CDR3nt: TGCAGCGTTGGAGTGAATGAGCAGTTCTTC
CDR3aa: CSVGVNEQFF
v_gene: TRBV29-1
abundance: NA
d_gene: NA
j_gene: TRBJ2-1

CDR3nt: TGTGCCAGCAGTTACTCGAGTGCGAGATACCATGGCTACACCTTC
CDR3aa: CASSYSSARYHGYTF
v_gene: TRBV6-5
abundance: NA
d_gene: NA
j_gene: TRBJ1-2

CDR3nt: TGCGCCAGCAGCCTACTAGCGGGCAACTACGAGCAGTACTTC
CDR3aa: CASSLLAGNYEQYF
v_gene: TRBV5-1
abundance: few
d_gene: TRBD2
j_gene: TRBJ2-7

CDR3nt: TGCGCCAGCAGCCACGGGACAGGGACGGATGGCTACACCTTC
CDR3aa: CASSHGTGTDGYTF
v_gene: TRBV10-1
abundance: NA
d_gene: TRBD1
j_gene: TRBJ1-2

CDR3nt: TGTGCCAGCAGCTTGCCTAGCGGGGCGAGCTCCTACGAGCAGTACTTC
CDR3aa: CASSLPSGASSYEQYF
v_gene: TRBV5-8
abundance: NA
d_gene: TRBD2
j_gene: TRBJ2-7

CDR3nt: TGTGCCAGCAGTCTCGGGACAGGACGGGAGACCCAGTACTTC
CDR3aa: CASSLGTGRETQYF
v_gene: TRBV27
abundance: NA
d_gene: TRBD1
j_gene: TRBJ2-5

CDR3nt: TGTGCCAGCAGCTTAGAGTGGACTAGAGGAGGCGAGCAGTACTTC
CDR3aa: CASSLEWTRGGEQYF
v_gene: TRBV7-8
abundance: NA
d_gene: TRBD2
j_gene: TRBJ2-7